This entry is about one T cell receptor beta chain. The sample originates from a study of blood T cell repertoires in COVID-19. At the level of the study: The cDNA or gDNA used as material had been derived from T cells, B-cell-depleted T cells, or PBMCs.

The table came from immunoSEQ multiplex PCR; TCRdb's copy has only in-frame clones and leaves some out. The sample lists tens of thousands of clones; around 82% were seen once. The specimen was peripheral blood. The TCR was taken from a woman aged 60-70 years with acute or convalescent COVID-19.

The CDR3 sequence: CASGPTGGSDSPLHF. The CDR3 bases are TGTGCCAGCGGCCCCACAGGGGGAAGTGATTCACCCCTCCACTTT. The chain joins TRBV2 to TRBJ1-6; TRBD1 matches 8 bases. Germline trimming cut 8 bases from V and 8 bases from J; bases unmatched to any gene: 11. The CDR3 is 15 amino acids. Germline values: CDR1 SNHLY, CDR2 FYNNEI.